This T cell receptor (beta chain) was recorded in a study of blood T cells in healthy people across ages (dated by TCRdb to the mid-2010s). With respect to the entire study: In model experiments, roughly one uniquely barcoded TCR beta cDNA molecule per two T cells was captured by template switching. To track age-related changes in TCR beta repertoire diversity, the study relied on deep sequencing normalized with unique cDNA molecular identifiers. Donors were grouped into four age groups: young (average 16 years), middle-aged (around 39), aged (about 60) and long-lived (just over 80). Using the same blood draw, the study looked at two additional independent replicas of 1 million unique cDNA reads for two donors, one aged 18 to 30 and the other aged 80 or older. The paper's findings and limits, for the study overall: Compared with the aged group, the long-lived group had more naive CD4+ T cells, fewer expanded clones and increased TCR diversity, suggesting age selection. Because profiling used bulk unsorted PBMCs, naive and antigen-experienced compartments could not be compared conclusively. Observed TCR beta diversity per million T cells fell roughly linearly with age, and a significant reduction was already apparent by age about 43. Total diversity estimates from one million sequenced T cells were considered lower bounds and underestimates. Because donor CMV infection status was unknown, age-related changes in expanded clonotypes were potentially confounded. The percentage of naive T cells measured by flow cytometry correlated strongly with observed TCR beta diversity.

From its cysteine to its phenylalanine, the CDR3 spans 15 amino acids. This entry keeps only the CDR3 DNA: 45 bases, framed from base 1. Relative to germline, V is 5 bases shorter and J is 3 bases shorter, with 17 bases between their ends. As encoded in the germline V gene (reference sequence), CDR1 is SEHNR while CDR2 is FQNEAQ. Points on this clonotype: Which antigen it targets is not known. There are no base qualities to consult, and no much larger clone falls within one base.

Library preparation used 5' RACE. Instrument on record: Illumina HiSeq 2500. A second PCR of roughly 7 to 11 cycles was performed with a sample-barcoded 5' primer and a J-beta primer mix. A template-switch 5' adaptor carrying 12 random nucleotides introduced a unique molecular identifier onto each TCR beta cDNA molecule. At least 3 million CDR3-containing paired-end reads were obtained from each sample. First-strand cDNA was synthesized from all RNA with the Mint cDNA synthesis kit, primed by a TRBC-specific oligonucleotide. All cDNA was treated with uracil-DNA glycosylase and then went through a first 18-cycle PCR with the universal primers M1SS and BC2_uni_R. In the original analysis: For normalization, 1 million high-quality reads were randomly selected from each sample, with every read carrying a distinct molecular identifier. Reads with shared molecular identifiers were discarded instead of being binned into consensus sequences. CDR3 identification, clonotype clustering and error correction used MiTCR with a Q25 quality threshold and the strictest error-elimination algorithm. A nonparametric unseen species model using Euler transformation provided a lower-bound estimate of total TCR beta diversity. The public reads were reprocessed in TCRdb via fastp at Q25 and MiXCR, keeping in-frame beta chains. When rows share a CDR3 protein, they turn into one entry using the most common DNA and genes. Here the V and J calls rest on TCRdb's processing, not on the authors' analysis. For this sample the table gives some 850,000 distinct CDR3 sequences, of which roughly 25% were detected only once. Approximately 2.9% of the sample is taken by the ten largest.

Donors were 35 to 40 systemically healthy Caucasian individuals from Russia aged about 6 to 100 years. Each donor gave roughly 9 milliliters of peripheral blood, drawn into EDTA-treated Vacutainer tubes. Ficoll-Paque density-gradient centrifugation was used to isolate PBMCs, with at least 6.5 million per sample. Total RNA was extracted from PBMCs with Trizol reagent, with at least 6 micrograms obtained per sample. Naive CD45RAhigh/CD27high T cell percentages were measured by flow cytometry on a PBMC aliquot from every donor. The same sample was also used in a study of T cells of mothers and their children. From the second report: Nine systemically healthy Caucasian individuals served as donors, namely three mothers together with their six children. cDNA synthesis consumed the entire amount of extracted RNA, loaded at 1.5 ug RNA in each 15 ul reaction. In the second PCR, the M1S primer added sample barcodes and 2-4 random nucleotides. Over 8.5 million TCR beta CDR3 reads were obtained for each mother, and 2.5 million to 3 million reads were obtained for each child. In both related and unrelated pairs, thymic selection shapes the output of TCR recombination in a similar way, with inherited differences having only a minor effect. Normalized repertoire overlap was always found to be slightly, but never significantly, higher in related mother-child pairs than in unrelated mother-child pairs. With a sensitivity of approximately 100 clones per million clonotypes, no persistent microchimeric T cell clones were detected. The study used deep NGS to compare TCR beta repertoires of mothers and children, seeking features distinguishing related mother-child pairs from unrelated individuals. The mean age was roughly 44 +/- 4 years for the mothers and approximately 11 +/- 4 years for the children. Libraries were sequenced on Illumina HiSeq 2000 with 100+100 nt paired-end reads after adapter ligation with NEBNext reagents. Mother and child libraries were prepared a month apart and sequenced in separate runs to prevent cross-contamination. For each donor, between roughly 500,000 and 2,200,000 distinct TCR beta clonotypes were identified. Naive TCR beta clonotypes were estimated from low-frequency clonotypes matched to each donor's FACS-determined naive share, without sorting.

Sequenced sample: blood. This receptor chain uses TRBV7-9 and TRBJ2-7; no confident D gene assignment can be made. The clonotype originates from a boy between 10 and 17 years old in good health. The DNA sequence is given as TGTGCCAGCAGCCCTCGTGAGACCTCCCTCTACGAGCAGTACTTC. Its coded protein is CASSPRETSLYEQYF.